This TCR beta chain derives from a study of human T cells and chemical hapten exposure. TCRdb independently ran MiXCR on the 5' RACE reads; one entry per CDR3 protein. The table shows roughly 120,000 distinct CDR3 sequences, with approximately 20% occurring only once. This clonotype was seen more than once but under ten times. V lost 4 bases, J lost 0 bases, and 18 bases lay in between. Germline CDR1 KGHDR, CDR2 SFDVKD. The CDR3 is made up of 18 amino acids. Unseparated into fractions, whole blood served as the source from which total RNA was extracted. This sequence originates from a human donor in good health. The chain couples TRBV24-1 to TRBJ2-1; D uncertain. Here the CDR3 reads CATSDTEPNPSSYNEQFF. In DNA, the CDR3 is TGTGCCACCAGTGACACAGAACCGAACCCGAGCTCCTACAATGAGCAGTTCTTC.